Sequencing of this T cell receptor (beta chain) was carried out in a study of breast tumors, draining lymph nodes, adjacent tissues. The lymph nodes were axillary draining lymph nodes from breast cancer patients. Each CDR3 protein gets one entry after TCRdb re-called the multiplex PCR reads with MiXCR. Here the sample spans over 130,000 distinct CDR3 sequences, about 31% being singletons. The CDR3 runs to 14 residues. V gave up 4 bases and J gave up 6 bases, with 15 bases separating them. Per the germline V gene, CDR1 is KGHDR and CDR2 is SFDVKD. This clonotype was seen many times. Its cognate antigen is unknown. Study-level results: The data were judged consistent with most tumor T cells coming from lymph node and expanding in tumor. Compared with lymph nodes, tumors were less diverse; compared with nontumor tissue, more.

This chain joins TRBV24-1 and TRBJ2-7; perhaps TRBD1 as D (5 bases). The receptor comes from a female donor with breast cancer. Some clones in this sample may be carry-over from other donors' samples. The sequenced sample consisted of axillary lymph node tissue. CDR3 region: CATSDPRRGSEQYF. CDR3 in DNA: TGTGCCACCAGTGACCCTAGAAGGGGTAGCGAGCAGTACTTC.